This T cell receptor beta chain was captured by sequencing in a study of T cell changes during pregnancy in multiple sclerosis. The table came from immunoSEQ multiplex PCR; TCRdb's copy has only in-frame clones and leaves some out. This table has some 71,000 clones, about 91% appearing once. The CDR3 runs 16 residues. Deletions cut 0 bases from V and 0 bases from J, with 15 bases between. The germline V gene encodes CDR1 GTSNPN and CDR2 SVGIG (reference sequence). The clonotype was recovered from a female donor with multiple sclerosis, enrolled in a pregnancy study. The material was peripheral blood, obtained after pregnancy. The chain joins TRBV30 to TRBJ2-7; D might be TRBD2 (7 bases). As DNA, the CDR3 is TGTGCCTGGAGTGTAGGGGGGGCCTCCCCCTCCTACGAGCAGTACTTC. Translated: CAWSVGGASPSYEQYF. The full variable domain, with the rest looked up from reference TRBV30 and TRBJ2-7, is SQTIHQWPATLVQPVGSPLSLECTVEGTSNPNLYWYRQAAGRGLQLLFYSVGIGQISSEVPQNLSASRPQDRQFILSSKKLLLSDSGFYLCAWSVGGASPSYEQYFGPGTRLTVT.